This TCR beta chain emerged from a study of blood T cell repertoires in COVID-19. Background on the study: The United States, Italy and Spain provided the acute and convalescent COVID-19 samples. The cDNA or gDNA used as material had been derived from T cells, B-cell-depleted T cells, or PBMCs.

Under the authors' procedure: Reference gene primer amplification yielded estimated nucleated cell counts. The table came from immunoSEQ multiplex PCR; TCRdb's copy has only in-frame clones and leaves some out. The V and J calls and clone size are taken from that table; D and trimming were inferred from the DNA. Of some 120,000 clones listed, over 65% are singletons. Germline V gene data show CDR1 as SNHLY and CDR2 as FYNNEI. V dropped 4 bases and J dropped 4 bases, with 13 bases sitting between them. The CDR3 is 14 amino acids. Material: peripheral blood. The chain couples TRBV2 to TRBJ1-1; D gene unclear. The source of this sequence is a human donor with acute or convalescent COVID-19. The donor label of this sample is uncertain. CDR3 in DNA: TGTGCCAGCAGTGGTCTCTCAGGAGGCACTGAAGCTTTCTTT. This translates into CASSGLSGGTEAFF.